These 23 T cell receptor beta chains were all obtained from the same sample, sequenced in a study of neurological immune-mediated disorders (dated by TCRdb to between 2017 and 2020). Libraries were built with 5' RACE. Sequencing was performed on an Illumina HiSeq 2500. TCRdb cleaned the public reads at Q25 with fastp, built clones with MiXCR and kept in-frame beta chains. Each entry is one CDR3 protein sequence, shown with its most common DNA and genes. Across this sample there are almost 85,000 distinct CDR3 sequences, with 2% to 3% seen only once. The ten largest clones represent 1.1% of the sample. Sequenced: PBMCs. The source of these receptors is a woman under 40 with multiple sclerosis.

This clonotype was counted many times. The chain is built from TRBV29-1 and TRBJ2-4; D remains unclear. This CDR3 spans 12 amino acids. Between the trimmed V and J ends, which lost 1 base and 5 bases, there was a span of 6 bases. Germline V gene lookup returns CDR1 SQVTM and CDR2 ANQGSEA. The CDR3 DNA sequence: TGCAGCGTTGAAGGGGCAGAAAACATTCAGTACTTC. Residues: CSVEGAENIQYF.

This clonotype came up many times. The V gene is TRBV7-2, the J gene TRBJ2-2; 13 nucleotides agree with TRBD2. Germline trimming cut 4 bases from V and 5 bases from J; bases unmatched to any gene: 7. The CDR3 loop spans 17 amino acids. From germline, CDR1 is SGHTA and CDR2 FQGNSA. For the CDR3, the DNA is TGTGCCAGCAGCTCCGGGACTAGCGGGGTCAGAACCGGGGAGCTGTTTTTT. It specifies CASSSGTSGVRTGELFF.

There are many counts of this clonotype. The rearrangement links TRBV7-9 to TRBJ2-1, with D perhaps given as TRBD1 or TRBD2 (5 bases each). The germline V and J ends were trimmed by 6 bases and 4 bases, with 13 bases remaining between them. Germline assignment: CDR1 SEHNR and CDR2 FQNEAQ (reference sequence). CDR3 length: 14 amino acids. The CDR3 DNA follows: TGTGCCAGCAGATTCGGGACGGTTTACAATGAGCAGTTCTTC. This gives the protein CASRFGTVYNEQFF.

Many counts were recorded for this clonotype. As DNA, the CDR3 is TGCGCCAGCAGCTTGCACAGGGAACGAGAGACCCAGTACTTC. Protein: CASSLHRERETQYF. V is TRBV5-1 and J is TRBJ2-5; TRBD1 might be the D (6 bases). The CDR3 loop spans 14 amino acids. V dropped 1 base and J dropped 4 bases, with 11 bases sitting between them. CDR1 is SGHRS and CDR2 is YFSETQ in the germline V gene. Full variable domain (missing parts from reference TRBV5-1 and TRBJ2-5): KAGVTQTPRYLIKTRGQQVTLSCSPISGHRSVSWYQQTPGQGLQFLFEYFSETQRNKGNFPGRFSGRQFSNSRSEMNVSTLELGDSALYLCASSLHRERETQYFGPGTRLLVL.

This clonotype was recorded at least ten times. The chain employs TRBV21-1 and TRBJ2-5; TRBD1, the table's D call, lacks a check against the DNA. TRBV21-1 constitutes a pseudogene. The CDR3 is made up of 14 amino acids. CDR3 residues: CASSSGHRGETQYF. The CDR3 DNA follows: TGTGCCAGCAGCTCTGGACACCGCGGAGAGACCCAGTACTTC.

This clonotype appeared many times. The gene calls are TRBV11-2 and TRBJ1-1, with 7 bases aligning to TRBD1. In germline, CDR1 is SGHAT, CDR2 FQNNGV. V lost 3 bases, J lost 0 bases, and 10 bases stayed unmatched. CDR3 length: 17 amino acids. CDR3 DNA: TGTGCCAGCAGCTTGAGGGGGCGTCCCCTTATGAACACTGAAGCTTTCTTT. Translation gives CASSLRGRPLMNTEAFF.

This clonotype was observed many times. V usage is TRBV7-2 and J usage is TRBJ2-3; the D gene is possibly TRBD2 (6 bases). Germline loops: CDR1 SGHTA, CDR2 FQGNSA. The CDR3 has 15 residues. V lost 1 base, J lost 1 base, and 9 bases lay in between. The CDR3 loop reads CASSLGGTRTDTQYF. The CDR3 DNA sequence: TGTGCCAGCAGCTTAGGGGGGACTCGCACAGATACGCAGTATTTT. Full variable domain (missing parts from reference TRBV7-2 and TRBJ2-3): GAGVSQSPSNKVTEKGKDVELRCDPISGHTALYWYRQSLGQGLEFLIYFQGNSAPDKSGLPSDRFSAERTGGSVSTLTIQRTQQEDSAVYLCASSLGGTRTDTQYFGPGTRLTVL.

This clonotype was recorded at least ten times. The chain uses TRBV6-6 and TRBJ2-3; D remains ambiguous. V was trimmed by 4 bases and J by 5 bases, leaving 10 bases between them. The length of the CDR3 is 13 residues. Looked up from germline, CDR1 is MNHNY and CDR2 is SVGAGI (reference sequence). This CDR3 reads CASSSIPGDTQYF. The CDR3, as DNA: TGTGCCAGCAGTTCTATACCGGGAGATACGCAGTATTTT.

This clonotype was seen ten or more times. The CDR3 loop is CASAHGGRGTEAFF. The CDR3 DNA reads as TGTGCCAGTGCTCATGGGGGGCGAGGCACTGAAGCTTTCTTT. The chain employs TRBV6-5 and TRBJ1-1, with D perhaps matching TRBD1 (6 bases). The CDR3 has 14 amino acids. V lost 9 bases to trimming and J lost 4 bases, with 18 bases between them. Germline loops: CDR1 MNHEY, CDR2 SVGAGI.

This clonotype appeared many times. The chain has TRBV5-6 and TRBJ1-1; D unresolved. Germline assignment: CDR1 SGHDT and CDR2 YYEEEE. CDR3 size: 13 residues. V lost 2 bases and J lost 1, with 6 bases in between. The CDR3 loop is CASSFVENTEAFF. For the CDR3, the DNA is TGTGCCAGCAGCTTCGTTGAGAACACTGAAGCTTTCTTT.

This clonotype was detected many times. The rearrangement uses TRBV27 and TRBJ2-7; D is unclear. The CDR3 is 12 residues long. The germline CDR1 and CDR2 sequences are MNHEY and SMNVEV (reference sequence). Trimming pared 3 bases from V and 2 bases from J, leaving 5 bases between. The CDR3 here is CASSFGPYEQYF. CDR3 nucleotides: TGTGCCAGCAGTTTCGGACCCTACGAGCAGTACTTC.

In its sample, this clonotype was seen many times. The chain uses TRBV28 and TRBJ2-3; 14 bases align to TRBD2. The CDR3 length is 17 residues. Per the germline V gene, CDR1 is MDHEN and CDR2 is SYDVKM. V lost 10 bases to trimming and J lost 3 bases; unmatched junction nucleotides: 12. Here the CDR3 reads CATDLTGTSGRTDTQYF. CDR3 sequence (DNA): TGTGCCACCGACCTTACCGGGACTAGCGGGAGAACAGATACGCAGTATTTT. Together with reference TRBV28 and TRBJ2-3, the CDR3 gives the full variable domain: DVKVTQSSRYLVKRTGEKVFLECVQDMDHENMFWYRQDPGLGLRLIYFSYDVKMKEKGDIPEGYSVSREKKERFSLILESASTNQTSMYLCATDLTGTSGRTDTQYFGPGTRLTVL.

This clonotype was recorded many times. This chain links TRBV29-1 with TRBJ2-3; 7 positions agree with TRBD2. CDR3 size: 13 residues. CDR1 SQVTM and CDR2 ANQGSEA come from the germline V gene. The CDR3 protein is CSSDPGGMDTQYF. The CDR3 nucleotides are TGCAGTAGCGATCCGGGAGGTATGGATACGCAGTATTTT.

This clonotype was counted at least ten times. The gene calls are TRBV10-3 and TRBJ2-7, with 10 bases lining up with TRBD2. V shed 6 bases and J 5 bases; nucleotides not matched to a gene: 16. Germline lookup yields CDR1 ENHRY and CDR2 SYGVKD. This CDR3 spans 17 amino acids. CDR3 nucleotides: TGTGCCATCAGGTCGACTTTAACCGGGACTAGCGACCACGAGCAGTACTTC. It specifies CAIRSTLTGTSDHEQYF.

This clonotype was seen at least ten times. The V gene is TRBV27, the J gene TRBJ2-7; 7 positions agree with TRBD1. The CDR3 totals 13 residues. V dropped 2 bases and J dropped 4; count of bases not matched to a gene: 2. Germline loops: CDR1 MNHEY, CDR2 SMNVEV (reference sequence). CDR3 sequence reads: CASSLGTAYEQYF. CDR3 DNA sequence: TGTGCCAGCAGTTTAGGGACAGCATACGAGCAGTACTTC.

This clonotype was counted a few times. This sequence joins TRBV18 and TRBJ2-7, with 8 bases matching TRBD2. Germline assignment: CDR1 KGHSH and CDR2 LQKENI. CDR3 length: 15 residues. With V trimmed by 2 bases and J by 3 bases, 6 bases remained unmatched. This CDR3 is CASSPSAGGGYEQYF. The CDR3 bases are TGTGCCAGCTCACCATCGGCGGGAGGTGGCTACGAGCAGTACTTC.

The chain is built from TRBV27 and TRBJ2-3, with D possibly TRBD2 on 5 matching bases. The germline V gene encodes CDR1 MNHEY and CDR2 SMNVEV (reference sequence). The CDR3 is made up of 16 amino acids. Trimming removed 3 bases from V and 5 bases from J, with 18 bases in between. The CDR3: CASSLSSAEMGDTQYF. CDR3 nucleotides: TGTGCCAGCAGTTTGAGTAGCGCGGAGATGGGAGATACGCAGTATTTT.

This clonotype was seen many times. The chain combines TRBV15 with TRBJ2-7; D is possibly TRBD1 (5 bases). Trimming pared 1 base from V and 7 bases from J, leaving 14 bases between. CDR1 LNHNV and CDR2 YYDKDF come from the germline V gene (reference sequence). This CDR3 has 14 amino acids. CDR3 in amino acids: CATSRVAQAGEQYF. DNA of the CDR3: TGTGCCACCAGCAGAGTGGCACAGGCCGGGGAGCAGTACTTC. Combining the CDR3 with reference TRBV15 and TRBJ2-7 gives the whole variable domain DAMVIQNPRYQVTQFGKPVTLSCSQTLNHNVMYWYQQKSSQAPKLLFHYYDKDFNNEADTPDNFQSRRPNTSFCFLDIRSPGLGDTAMYLCATSRVAQAGEQYFGPGTRLTVT.

This clonotype has at least ten counts. The chain links TRBV24-1 to TRBJ1-5, with D hard to call. The CDR3 sequence is 14 residues long. Trimming stripped 2 bases from V and 4 bases from J, with 8 bases between. Looked up from germline, CDR1 is KGHDR and CDR2 is SFDVKD. The CDR3 sequence is CATSDSDTNQPQHF. CDR3 bases: TGTGCCACCAGTGATTCTGACACAAATCAGCCCCAGCATTTT.

Only a few counts were recorded for this clonotype. A much larger clone lies one base from this, so it may be a read error. The V and J genes are TRBV7-9 and TRBJ1-1; D gene unclear. Germline loops: CDR1 SEHNR, CDR2 FQNEAQ (reference sequence). This CDR3 spans 13 amino acids. Trimming took 1 base from V and 10 from J, leaving 13 bases between them. For the CDR3, the DNA is TGTGCCAGCAGCTTAGTGAACGCCCCTGCAGCTTTCTTT. This translates into CASSLVNAPAAFF. Full variable domain (outside the CDR3, taken from reference TRBV7-9 and TRBJ1-1): DTGVSQNPRHKITKRGQNVTFRCDPISEHNRLYWYRQTLGQGPEFLTYFQNEAQLEKSRLLSDRFSAERPKGSFSTLEIQRTEQGDSAMYLCASSLVNAPAAFFGQGTRLTVV.

At least ten counts were recorded for this clonotype. This chain uses TRBV7-8 with TRBJ1-1; weak D call: TRBD1 (5 bases). CDR3 length: 13 amino acids. V lost 5 bases and J lost 4, with 11 bases in between. Germline lookup yields CDR1 SGHVS and CDR2 FQNEAQ. The DNA of the CDR3 is TGTGCCAGCAGCAATCAGGGTAGCACTGAAGCTTTCTTT. This encodes CASSNQGSTEAFF.

This clonotype has at least ten counts. The V call is TRBV7-2, the J call TRBJ2-2; no firm D call. CDR3 length: 13 residues. Trimming cost V 1 base and J 5 bases, with 5 bases left between them. Germline V gives CDR1 SGHTA, CDR2 FQGNSA. CDR3 in amino acids: CASSLVTTGELFF. The DNA of the CDR3 is TGTGCCAGCAGCTTAGTGACTACCGGGGAGCTGTTTTTT. Combining the CDR3 with reference TRBV7-2 and TRBJ2-2 gives the whole variable domain GAGVSQSPSNKVTEKGKDVELRCDPISGHTALYWYRQSLGQGLEFLIYFQGNSAPDKSGLPSDRFSAERTGGSVSTLTIQRTQQEDSAVYLCASSLVTTGELFFGEGSRLTVL.

This clonotype was picked up many times. The chain couples TRBV24-1 to TRBJ2-1; TRBD2 matches at 13 bases. The CDR3 is 16 residues long. Germline CDR1 and CDR2: KGHDR and SFDVKD. V was pared by 3 bases and J by 8 bases, with 6 bases of the junction left unmatched. In nucleotides, the CDR3 is TGTGCCACCAGTGATCGAGCCGGACTAGCGGGAGATGAGCAGTTCTTC. Protein sequence: CATSDRAGLAGDEQFF.